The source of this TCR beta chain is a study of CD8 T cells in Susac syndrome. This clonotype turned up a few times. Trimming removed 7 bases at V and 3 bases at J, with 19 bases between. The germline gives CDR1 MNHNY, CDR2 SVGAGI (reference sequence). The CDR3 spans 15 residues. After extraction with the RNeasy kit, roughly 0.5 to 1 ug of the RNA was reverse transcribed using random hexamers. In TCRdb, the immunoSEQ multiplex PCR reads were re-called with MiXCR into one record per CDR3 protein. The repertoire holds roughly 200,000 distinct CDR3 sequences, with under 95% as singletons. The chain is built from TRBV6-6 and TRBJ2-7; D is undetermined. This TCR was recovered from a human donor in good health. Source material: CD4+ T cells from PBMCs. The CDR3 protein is CASTPRSQWDYEQYF. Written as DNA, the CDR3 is TGTGCCAGCACCCCTCGGAGTCAGTGGGACTACGAGCAGTACTTC.